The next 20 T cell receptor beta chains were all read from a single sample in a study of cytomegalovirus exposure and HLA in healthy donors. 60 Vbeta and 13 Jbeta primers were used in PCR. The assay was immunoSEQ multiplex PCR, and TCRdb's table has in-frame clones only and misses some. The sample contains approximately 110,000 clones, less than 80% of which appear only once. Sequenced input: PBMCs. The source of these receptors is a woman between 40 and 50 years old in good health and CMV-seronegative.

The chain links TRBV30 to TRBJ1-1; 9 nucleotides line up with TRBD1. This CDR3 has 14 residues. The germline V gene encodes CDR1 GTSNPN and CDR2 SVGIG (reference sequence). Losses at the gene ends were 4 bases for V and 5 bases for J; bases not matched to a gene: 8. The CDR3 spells CAWTKDRGNTEAFF. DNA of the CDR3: TGTGCCTGGACCAAGGACAGGGGTAATACTGAAGCTTTCTTT.

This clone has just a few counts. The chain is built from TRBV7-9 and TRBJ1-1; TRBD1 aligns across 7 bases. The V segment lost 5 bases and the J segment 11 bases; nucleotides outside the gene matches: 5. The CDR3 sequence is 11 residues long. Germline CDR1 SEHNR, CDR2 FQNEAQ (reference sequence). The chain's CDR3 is CASSIQGYAFF. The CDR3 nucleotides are TGTGCCAGCAGCATACAGGGGTATGCTTTCTTT.

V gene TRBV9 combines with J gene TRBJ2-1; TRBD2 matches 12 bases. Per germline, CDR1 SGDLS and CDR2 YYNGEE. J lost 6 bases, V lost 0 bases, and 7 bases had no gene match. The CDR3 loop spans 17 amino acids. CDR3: CASSVASGGVWGNEQFF. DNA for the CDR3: TGTGCCAGCAGCGTAGCTAGCGGGGGGGTGTGGGGCAATGAGCAGTTCTTC.

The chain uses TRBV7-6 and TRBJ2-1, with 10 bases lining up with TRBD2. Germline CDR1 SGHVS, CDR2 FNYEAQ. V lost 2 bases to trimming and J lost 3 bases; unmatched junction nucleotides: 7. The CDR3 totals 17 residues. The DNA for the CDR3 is TGTGCCAGCAGCTTATTTCTAGCGGGAGCGGACTACAATGAGCAGTTCTTC. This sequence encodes CASSLFLAGADYNEQFF.

The CDR3 DNA sequence: TGTGCCAGCAGTTCATGGGACAGGAGCACAGATACGCAGTATTTT. Protein product: CASSSWDRSTDTQYF. This chain connects TRBV27 to TRBJ2-3; 8 bases line up with TRBD1. CDR3 length: 15 amino acids. Trimming removed 4 bases from V and 0 bases from J; junction bases left unmatched: 3. Per the germline V gene, CDR1 is MNHEY and CDR2 is SMNVEV (reference sequence).

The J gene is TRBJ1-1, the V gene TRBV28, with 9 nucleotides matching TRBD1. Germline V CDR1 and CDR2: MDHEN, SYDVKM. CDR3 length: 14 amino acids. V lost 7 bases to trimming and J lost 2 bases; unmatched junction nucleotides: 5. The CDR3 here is CASTRQGVNTEAFF. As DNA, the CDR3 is TGTGCCAGCACTCGACAGGGGGTCAACACTGAAGCTTTCTTT.

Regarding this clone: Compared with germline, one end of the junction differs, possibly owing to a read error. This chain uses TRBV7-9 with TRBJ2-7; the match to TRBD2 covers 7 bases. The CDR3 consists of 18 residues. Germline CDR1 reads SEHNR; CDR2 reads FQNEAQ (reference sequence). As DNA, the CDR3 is TGTTCCAGCAGCTTAACTTCCTCCCCGGGACTACATGCCCACGAGCAGTACTTC. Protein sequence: CSSSLTSSPGLHAHEQYF.

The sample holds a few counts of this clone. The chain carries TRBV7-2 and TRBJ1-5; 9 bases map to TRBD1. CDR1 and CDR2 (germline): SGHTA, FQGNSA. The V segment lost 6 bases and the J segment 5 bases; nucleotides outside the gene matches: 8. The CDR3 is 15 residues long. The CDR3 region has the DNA TGTGCCAGCAGGAACCGGGACAGGGCGGATCAGCCCCAGCATTTT. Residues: CASRNRDRADQPQHF.

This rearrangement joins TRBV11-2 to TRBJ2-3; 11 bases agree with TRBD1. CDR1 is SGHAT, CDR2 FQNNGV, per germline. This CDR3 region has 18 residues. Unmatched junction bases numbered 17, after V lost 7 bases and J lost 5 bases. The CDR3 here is CASNFKRTGGEEEDTQYF. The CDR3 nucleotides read TGTGCCAGCAACTTCAAGAGGACAGGGGGCGAAGAGGAAGATACGCAGTATTTT.

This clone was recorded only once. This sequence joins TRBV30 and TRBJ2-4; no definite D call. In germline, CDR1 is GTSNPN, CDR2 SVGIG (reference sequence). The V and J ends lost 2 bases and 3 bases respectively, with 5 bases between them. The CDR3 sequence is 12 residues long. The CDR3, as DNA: TGTGCCTGGAGTAGAGGCAAAAACATTCAGTACTTC. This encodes CAWSRGKNIQYF. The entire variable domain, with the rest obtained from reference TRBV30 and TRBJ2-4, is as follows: SQTIHQWPATLVQPVGSPLSLECTVEGTSNPNLYWYRQAAGRGLQLLFYSVGIGQISSEVPQNLSASRPQDRQFILSSKKLLLSDSGFYLCAWSRGKNIQYFGAGTRLSVL.

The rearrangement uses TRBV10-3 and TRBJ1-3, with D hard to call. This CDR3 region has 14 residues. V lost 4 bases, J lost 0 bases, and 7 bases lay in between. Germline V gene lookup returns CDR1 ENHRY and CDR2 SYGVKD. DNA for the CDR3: TGTGCCATCAGTGGCGGTTTCTCTGGAAACACCATATATTTT. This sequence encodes CAISGGFSGNTIYF.

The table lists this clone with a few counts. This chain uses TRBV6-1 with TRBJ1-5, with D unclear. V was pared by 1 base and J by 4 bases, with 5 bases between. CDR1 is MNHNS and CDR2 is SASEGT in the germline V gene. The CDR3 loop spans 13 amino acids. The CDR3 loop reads CASSEGRNQPQHF. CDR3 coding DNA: TGTGCCAGCAGTGAAGGGAGAAATCAGCCCCAGCATTTT.

Here the CDR3 DNA reads TGTGCCAGCAGCCCACAGACCCATGGGTCGGATCAGCCCCAGCATTTT. Its protein product is CASSPQTHGSDQPQHF. The V gene is TRBV7-8, the J gene TRBJ1-5; D is unresolved. V was pared by 5 bases and J by 5 bases, with 19 bases between. This CDR3 comprises 16 residues. Germline V gene lookup returns CDR1 SGHVS and CDR2 FQNEAQ. Full variable domain (missing parts from reference TRBV7-8 and TRBJ1-5): GAGVSQSPRYKVAKRGQDVALRCDPISGHVSLFWYQQALGQGPEFLTYFQNEAQLDKSGLPSDRFFAERPEGSVSTLKIQRTQQEDSAVYLCASSPQTHGSDQPQHFGDGTRLSIL.

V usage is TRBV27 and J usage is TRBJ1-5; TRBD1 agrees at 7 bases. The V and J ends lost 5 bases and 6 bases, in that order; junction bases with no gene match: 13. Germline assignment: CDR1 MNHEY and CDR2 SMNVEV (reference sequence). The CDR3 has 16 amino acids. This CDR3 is CASSAETGVEAQPQHF. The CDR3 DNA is TGTGCCAGCAGTGCGGAAACAGGGGTAGAGGCTCAGCCCCAGCATTTT.

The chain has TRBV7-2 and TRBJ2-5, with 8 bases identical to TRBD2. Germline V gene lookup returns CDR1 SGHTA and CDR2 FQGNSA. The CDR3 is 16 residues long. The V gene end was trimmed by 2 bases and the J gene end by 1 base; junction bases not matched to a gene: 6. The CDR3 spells CASSLSTSGGQETQYF. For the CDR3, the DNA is TGTGCCAGCAGCTTAAGTACTAGCGGAGGCCAAGAGACCCAGTACTTC.

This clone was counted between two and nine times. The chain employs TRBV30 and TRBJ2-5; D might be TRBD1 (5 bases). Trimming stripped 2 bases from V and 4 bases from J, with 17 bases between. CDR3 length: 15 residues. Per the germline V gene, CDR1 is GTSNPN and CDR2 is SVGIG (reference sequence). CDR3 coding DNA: TGTGCCTGGAGTCCCCCTGGGCAGGGAAGAGAGACCCAGTACTTC. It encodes CAWSPPGQGRETQYF.

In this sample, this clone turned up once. The CDR3 nucleotides read TGTGCCAGCAGCCCCAGGACAGGGAACAACGAGCAGTACTTC. Protein product: CASSPRTGNNEQYF. The gene calls are TRBV9 and TRBJ2-7; the match to TRBD1 covers 8 bases. The CDR3 length is 14 residues. Germline V gene sequence: CDR1 SGDLS, CDR2 YYNGEE. Trimming removed 4 bases from V and 5 bases from J; junction bases left unmatched: 8.

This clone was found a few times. CDR3 region: CASSPLTSVNSPLHF. In DNA form, the CDR3 reads TGTGCCAGCAGTCCTCTCACCTCGGTAAATTCACCCCTCCACTTT. J is TRBJ1-6 and V is TRBV5-5; no clear D gene. The CDR3 has 15 amino acids. Germline-derived CDR1 and CDR2 are SGHKS and YYEKEE (reference sequence). Trimming took off 5 bases at V and 7 bases at J, with 16 bases between the two ends.

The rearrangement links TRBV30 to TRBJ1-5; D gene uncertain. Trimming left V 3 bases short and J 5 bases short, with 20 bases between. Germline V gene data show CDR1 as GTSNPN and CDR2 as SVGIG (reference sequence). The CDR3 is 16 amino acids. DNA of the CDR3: TGTGCCTGGAGCCCTAAAGTGACCCTCGGAGATCAGCCCCAGCATTTT. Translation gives CAWSPKVTLGDQPQHF.

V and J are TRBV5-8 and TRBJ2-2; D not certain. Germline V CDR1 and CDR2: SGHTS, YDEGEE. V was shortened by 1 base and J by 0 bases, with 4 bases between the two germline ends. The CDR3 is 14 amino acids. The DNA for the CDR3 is TGTGCCAGCAGCTTGCCAGCGAACACCGGGGAGCTGTTTTTT. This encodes CASSLPANTGELFF. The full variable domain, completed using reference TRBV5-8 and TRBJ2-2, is EAGVTQSPTHLIKTRGQQATLRCSPISGHTSVYWYQQALGLGLQFLLWYDEGEERNRGNFPPRFSGRQFPNYSSELNVNALELEDSALYLCASSLPANTGELFFGEGSRLTVL.